Below, 11 T cell receptor beta chains from the same sample are listed, as sequenced in a study of T cell repertoires in cytomegalovirus infection (dated by TCRdb to about 2019). Their antigens are not known. This sample was sequenced with an Illumina HiSeq 1500. The raw public data were reprocessed by TCRdb itself: fastp quality trimming at Q25, MiXCR clonotype calling, in-frame beta chains only. Rows with one shared CDR3 protein collapse into an entry with the most common genes and DNA. The sample table lists approximately 130,000 distinct CDR3 sequences, under 30% of them with a count of one. 34% of the sample lies in the top ten. Sequencing was performed on PBMCs, sequenced either directly or after in vitro stimulation (not recorded which). Receptors were obtained from a human donor in good health (CMV status not recorded). Some clones in this sample may be carry-over from other donors' samples.

The V and J genes are TRBV4-2 and TRBJ2-1; D may be TRBD1 (5 bases). V was trimmed by 0 bases and J by 7 bases, leaving 13 bases between them. Germline V lookup: CDR1 LGHNA, CDR2 YNFKEQ. The length of the CDR3 is 15 residues. The CDR3, as DNA: TGTGCCAGCAGCCAAGAAGGGGCGAAGAGTAATGAGCAGTTCTTC. Amino acid sequence: CASSQEGAKSNEQFF.

This clonotype was seen only a few times. J is TRBJ2-1 and V is TRBV6-2 or TRBV6-3, with a tentative D call TRBD1 (5 bases). The V and J ends lost 2 bases and 5 bases respectively, with 13 bases between them. This CDR3 is built from 15 residues. Per the germline V gene, CDR1 is MNHEY and CDR2 is SVGEGT. The CDR3 DNA reads TGTGCCAGCAGTTACCCAAGGGGAATAGACAATGAGCAGTTCTTC. This codes for CASSYPRGIDNEQFF.

This clonotype showed up many times. The chain is built from TRBV7-2 and TRBJ2-1; the match to TRBD2 covers 13 bases. Germline assignment: CDR1 SGHTA and CDR2 FQGNSA. CDR3 size: 18 residues. The V gene end was trimmed by 5 bases and the J gene end by 0 bases; junction bases not matched to a gene: 7. The CDR3 sequence: CASSPRTSGSSSYNEQFF. CDR3 sequence (DNA): TGTGCCAGCAGCCCCCGGACTAGCGGGAGTAGCTCCTACAATGAGCAGTTCTTC.

This clonotype was counted ten times or more. The CDR3, as DNA: TGTGCCAGCAGCTCTCCCTCGGTCGTAGGCTACGAGCAGTACTTC. This gives the protein CASSSPSVVGYEQYF. The chain joins TRBV7-9 to TRBJ2-7; D is ambiguous. CDR1 is SEHNR and CDR2 is FQNEAQ in the germline V gene (reference sequence). This CDR3 is built from 15 residues. Trimming removed 4 bases at V and 3 bases at J, with 16 bases between.

This clonotype was detected many times. The chain links TRBV12-3 or TRBV12-4 to TRBJ1-2; D is ambiguous. V lost 3 bases, J lost 7 bases, and 12 bases lay in between. This CDR3 contains 13 residues. This chain's CDR3 is CASSLQDSSGYTF. CDR3 in DNA: TGTGCCAGCAGTTTGCAGGATTCGAGTGGCTACACCTTC.

This sequence joins TRBV6-2 or TRBV6-3 and TRBJ2-7, with D uncertain. V gave up 2 bases and J gave up 2 bases, with 13 bases separating them. Germline CDR1 and CDR2: MNHEY and SVGEGT. The CDR3 length is 15 residues. In DNA, the CDR3 is TGTGCCAGCAGTTACCAGGTCCCCAGAGCCTACGAGCAGTACTTC. Its protein product is CASSYQVPRAYEQYF.

This clonotype has just a few counts. This sequence joins TRBV7-9 and TRBJ1-1; D is unclear. Germline V CDR1 and CDR2: SEHNR, FQNEAQ (reference sequence). The germline V and J ends were trimmed by 1 base and 4 bases, with 13 bases remaining between them. The length of the CDR3 is 15 residues. The CDR3 coding sequence is TGTGCCAGCAGCTTAGACACTGGGAGTGCCACTGAAGCTTTCTTT. Amino acids: CASSLDTGSATEAFF.

This clonotype was detected a few times. The gene calls are TRBV12-3 or TRBV12-4 and TRBJ2-3; TRBD2 might be the D (6 bases). V was shortened by 3 bases and J by 7 bases, with 20 bases between the two germline ends. The CDR3 sequence is 16 residues long. CDR3 residues: CASSLGTRGISYTQYF. The CDR3 DNA follows: TGTGCCAGCAGTTTGGGGACTCGCGGAATCTCTTATACGCAGTATTTT.

The chain combines TRBV11-2 with TRBJ1-5; no clear D gene. This CDR3 contains 12 residues. Trimming took off 5 bases at V and 4 bases at J, with 6 bases between the two ends. The germline CDR1 and CDR2 sequences are SGHAT and FQNNGV. The CDR3 sequence: CASSAENQPQHF. DNA of the CDR3: TGTGCCAGCAGCGCCGAAAATCAGCCCCAGCATTTT.

This chain connects TRBV18 to TRBJ1-1; 8 bases are a match to TRBD1. Germline V CDR1 and CDR2: KGHSH, LQKENI. Germline trimming cut 8 bases from V and 5 bases from J; bases unmatched to any gene: 7. The CDR3 extends over 13 amino acids. CDR3 bases: TGTGCCAGCGGGGCCAGGGGGCAAACTGAAGCTTTCTTT. The encoded protein is CASGARGQTEAFF.

This clonotype was found many times. This rearrangement joins TRBV12-3 or TRBV12-4 to TRBJ2-1, with TRBD1 matching 8 bases. This CDR3 has 16 amino acids. The V and J ends lost 6 bases and 8 bases, in that order; junction bases with no gene match: 15. Here the CDR3 reads CASSPKGQGAVDEQFF. In DNA form, the CDR3 reads TGTGCCAGCAGCCCGAAGGGTCAGGGGGCGGTCGATGAGCAGTTCTTC.